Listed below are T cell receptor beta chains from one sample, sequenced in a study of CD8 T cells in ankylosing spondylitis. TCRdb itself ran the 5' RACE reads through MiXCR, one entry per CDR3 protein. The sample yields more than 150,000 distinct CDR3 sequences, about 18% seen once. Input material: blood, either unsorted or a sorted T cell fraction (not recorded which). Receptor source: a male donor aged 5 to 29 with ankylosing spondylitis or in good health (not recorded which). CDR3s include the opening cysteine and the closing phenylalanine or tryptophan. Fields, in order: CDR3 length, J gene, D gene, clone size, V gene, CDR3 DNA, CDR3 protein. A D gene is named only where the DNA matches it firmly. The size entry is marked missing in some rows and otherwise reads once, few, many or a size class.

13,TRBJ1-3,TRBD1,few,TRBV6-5,TGTGCCACCGGACAGGGGGATGGAAACACCATATATTTT,CATGQGDGNTIYF
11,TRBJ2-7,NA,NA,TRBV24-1,TGTGCCACCCCCCGGGGGTCGGAGCAGTACTTC,CATPRGSEQYF
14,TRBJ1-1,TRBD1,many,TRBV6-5,TGTGCCAGCAGTTACGGGACAGGGTGGACTGAAGCTTTCTTT,CASSYGTGWTEAFF
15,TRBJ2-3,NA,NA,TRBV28,TGTGCCAGCAGTTCCCCTCGGGAGAGCACAGATACGCAGTATTTT,CASSSPRESTDTQYF
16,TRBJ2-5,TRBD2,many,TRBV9,TGTGCCAGCAGCGTAGCGATGCTAGCGGGACAAGAGACCCAGTACTTC,CASSVAMLAGQETQYF
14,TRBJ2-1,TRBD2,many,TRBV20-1,TGCAGTGCTAGGGTCGGGCGGGGGTACAATGAGCAGTTCTTC,CSARVGRGYNEQFF
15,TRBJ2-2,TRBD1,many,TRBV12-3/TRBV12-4,TGTGCCAGCAGTCGGGACAGAGCGAACACCGGGGAGCTGTTTTTT,CASSRDRANTGELFF
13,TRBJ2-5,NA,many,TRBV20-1,TGCAGTGCGCCCAAGACTCCGGCCGAGACCCAGTACTTC,CSAPKTPAETQYF
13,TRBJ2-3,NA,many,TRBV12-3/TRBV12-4,TGTGCCAGCAGCCACTATTCCACAGATACGCAGTATTTT,CASSHYSTDTQYF
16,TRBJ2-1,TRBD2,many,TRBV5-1,TGCGCCAGCAGCTTGGTTCTAGCGGGAGTTGGGAGTGAGCAGTTCTTC,CASSLVLAGVGSEQFF
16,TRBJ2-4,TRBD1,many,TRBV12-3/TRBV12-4,TGTGCCAGCAGAGCTACAGGGGGATCGGCCAAAAACATTCAGTACTTC,CASRATGGSAKNIQYF
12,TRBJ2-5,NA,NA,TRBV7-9,TGTGCCAGCGGTATTACAGGGTTCTGGCAGTACTTC,CASGITGFWQYF
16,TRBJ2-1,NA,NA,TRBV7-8,TGTGCCAGCAGCCATCCCAGCCGAGGGTCCTACAATGAGCAGTTCTTC,CASSHPSRGSYNEQFF
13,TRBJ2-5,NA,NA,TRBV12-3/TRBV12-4,TGTGCCAGCAGAGCAGGGGATGGGGAGACCCAGTACTTC,CASRAGDGETQYF
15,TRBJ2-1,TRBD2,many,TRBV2,TGTGCCAGCAGCACTAGCGGGAGATTGAGAAATGAGCAGTTCTTC,CASSTSGRLRNEQFF
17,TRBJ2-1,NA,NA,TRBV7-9,TGTGCCAGCAGCCCCTTTATCGCTGGAGGGGTATACAATGAGCAGTTCTTC,CASSPFIAGGVYNEQFF
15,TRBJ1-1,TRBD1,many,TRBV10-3,TGTGTCATCAGTGGGACAGGCCCCGAGAACACTGAAGCTTTCTTT,CVISGTGPENTEAFF
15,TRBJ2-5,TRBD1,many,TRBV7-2,TGTGCCAGCAGCTTAACAAGGGGGCGGCAAGAGACCCAGTACTTC,CASSLTRGRQETQYF
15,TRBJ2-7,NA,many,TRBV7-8,TGTGCCAGCAGCCCTAGTGGTGGGATTTCCTACGAGCAGTACTTC,CASSPSGGISYEQYF
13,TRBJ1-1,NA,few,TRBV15,TGTGCCACCAGCAGGAACGGGAACACTGAAGCTTTCTTT,CATSRNGNTEAFF
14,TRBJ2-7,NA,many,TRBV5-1,TGCGCCAGCAGCCCCCAGGGGATGGCCTACGAGCAGTACTTC,CASSPQGMAYEQYF
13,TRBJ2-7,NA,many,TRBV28,TGTGCCAGCGGTACTAGCCGTCCCTACGAGCAGTACTTC,CASGTSRPYEQYF
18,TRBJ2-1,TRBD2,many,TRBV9,TGTGCCAGCAGCGTAGGGACTAGCGGGAGTTACGCCCACAATGAGCAGTTCTTC,CASSVGTSGSYAHNEQFF
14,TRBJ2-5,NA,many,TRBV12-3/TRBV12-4,TGTGCCAGCAGTTTCGGGGCTAAACAAGAGACCCAGTACTTC,CASSFGAKQETQYF
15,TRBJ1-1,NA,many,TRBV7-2,TGTGCCAGCAGCCCAGCCAATGGGAGGAACACTGAAGCTTTCTTT,CASSPANGRNTEAFF
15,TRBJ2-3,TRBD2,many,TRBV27,TGTGCCAGCAGTTCTAGCGGCCTGAACGCAGATACGCAGTATTTT,CASSSSGLNADTQYF
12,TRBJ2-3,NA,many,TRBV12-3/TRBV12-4,TGTGCCAGCAGTCCTCCGACAGATACGCAGTATTTT,CASSPPTDTQYF
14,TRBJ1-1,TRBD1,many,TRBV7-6,TGTGCCAGCAGCAAGACAGGGGGAAACACTGAAGCTTTCTTT,CASSKTGGNTEAFF
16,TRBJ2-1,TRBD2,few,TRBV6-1,TGTGCCAGCAGTCTTCCCGGGACTAGCGGGAGGGCTGAGCAGTTCTTC,CASSLPGTSGRAEQFF
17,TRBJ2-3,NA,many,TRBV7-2,TGTGCCAGCAGCTTAGCGGGGTTCGGGCGGAGCACAGATACGCAGTATTTT,CASSLAGFGRSTDTQYF
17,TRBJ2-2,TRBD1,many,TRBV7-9,TGTGCCAGCAGCGGACAGGGATGGGGACCCCGCACCGGGGAGCTGTTTTTT,CASSGQGWGPRTGELFF
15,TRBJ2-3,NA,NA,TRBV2,TGTGCCAGCCTTGACGCGGGAATCGGCACAGATACGCAGTATTTT,CASLDAGIGTDTQYF
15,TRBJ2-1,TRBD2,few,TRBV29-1,TGCAGCGTTGGTAAAGGTAGCGGGATGTACAATGAGCAGTTCTTC,CSVGKGSGMYNEQFF
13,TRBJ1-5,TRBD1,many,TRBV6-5,TGTGCCAGCAGCGACAGGGACAATCAGCCCCAGCATTTT,CASSDRDNQPQHF
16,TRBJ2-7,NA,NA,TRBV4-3,TGCGCCAGCAGCCAAGATATGACGAGGAGCTCCTACGAGCAGTACTTC,CASSQDMTRSSYEQYF
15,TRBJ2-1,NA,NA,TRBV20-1,TGCAGTGCTAGAGATTTCGAAGACAGTCGCAATGAGCAGTTCTTC,CSARDFEDSRNEQFF
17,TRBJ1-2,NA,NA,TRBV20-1,TGCAGTGATGACGGTCGTCTTGGCTTGAGCCCTAACTATGGCTACACCTTC,CSDDGRLGLSPNYGYTF
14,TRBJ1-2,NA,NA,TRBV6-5,TGTGCCAGCAGTGGTCGGATGGGGCACTATGGCTACACCTTC,CASSGRMGHYGYTF
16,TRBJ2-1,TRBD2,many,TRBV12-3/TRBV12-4,TGTGCCAGCAGTCTAGCCAGCGGGAGCCGGAACAATGAGCAGTTCTTC,CASSLASGSRNNEQFF
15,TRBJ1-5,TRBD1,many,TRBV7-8,TGTGCCAGCAGCTTACGGGACAGGGCAAATCAGCCCCAGCATTTT,CASSLRDRANQPQHF
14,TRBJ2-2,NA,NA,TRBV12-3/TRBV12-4,TGTGCCAGCAGTTTAACAGGGACTCCCGGGGAGCTGTTTTTT,CASSLTGTPGELFF
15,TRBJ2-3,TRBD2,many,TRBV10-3,TGTGCCAGCAGACTAGCGGGAGGCCCCACAGATACGCAGTATTTT,CASRLAGGPTDTQYF
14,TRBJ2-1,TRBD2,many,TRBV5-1,TGCGCCAGCAGCTTTTTTCGGGAGGGCGGTGAGCAGTTCTTC,CASSFFREGGEQFF